A selection of T cell receptor beta chains follows, all from one sample in a study of regulatory T cells in long-lasting Graves disease. TCRdb redid the calling of the multiplex PCR reads with MiXCR, one entry per CDR3 protein. The repertoire includes approximately 470,000 distinct CDR3 sequences, around 16% of them detected once, and 9.5% to 15% sits in the top ten. These sequences were also reported in another study, on T cells in Graves' hyperthyroidism and ophthalmopathy.

Sample: peripheral blood mononuclear cells (PBMCs), taken at new diagnosis, from a patient treated with antithyroid drugs. The receptor source for this set is a man in his forties with Graves disease. CDR3s include the opening cysteine and the closing phenylalanine or tryptophan. A D gene is named only where the DNA matches it firmly. Only part of the rows carry a size: once, few, many, or a class if the clone is expanded.

few,TRBJ2-7,11,.,TRBV28,CASGGGLEQYF,TGTGCCAGCGGAGGAGGTCTGGAGCAGTACTTC
many,TRBJ2-7,13,TRBD1,TRBV7-3,CAISGTGLYEQYF,TGTGCCATCTCCGGGACAGGGCTCTACGAGCAGTACTTC
many,TRBJ2-3,13,.,TRBV2,CASNGGRADTQYF,TGTGCCAGCAACGGAGGGCGTGCAGATACGCAGTATTTT
many,TRBJ1-5,15,TRBD1,TRBV28,CASSLQGASNQPQHF,TGTGCCAGCAGTCTCCAGGGGGCTAGCAATCAGCCCCAGCATTTT
many,TRBJ2-1,14,TRBD2,TRBV29-1,CSVGTSGSYNEQFF,TGCAGCGTTGGTACTAGCGGTTCCTACAATGAGCAGTTCTTC
few,TRBJ2-7,16,TRBD2,TRBV4-1,CASSQGGTSGKIEQYF,TGCGCCAGCAGCCAAGGAGGGACTAGCGGTAAGATCGAGCAGTACTTC
.,TRBJ1-5,13,.,TRBV12-3/TRBV12-4,CASSPGDLRTQHF,TGTGCCAGCAGCCCTGGGGACCTCCGGACCCAGCATTTT
many,TRBJ2-3,13,TRBD2,TRBV6-2/TRBV6-3,CASQRGGTDTQYF,TGTGCCAGTCAGCGGGGGGGTACAGATACGCAGTATTTT
few,TRBJ2-5,14,.,TRBV20-1,CSARLRSSVETQYF,TGCAGTGCTAGGCTGCGCAGTTCCGTAGAGACCCAGTACTTC
few,TRBJ2-2,16,.,TRBV7-9,CASSQGVGGNTGELFF,TGTGCCAGCAGCCAGGGTGTTGGGGGGAACACCGGGGAGCTGTTTTTT
.,TRBJ1-3,15,.,TRBV15,CATSRAPGSGNTIYF,TGTGCCACCAGCAGAGCCCCGGGCTCTGGAAACACCATATATTTT
many,TRBJ2-3,14,.,TRBV5-1,CASSLATTQNTQYF,TGCGCCAGCAGCTTGGCCACGACACAGAATACGCAGTATTTT
.,TRBJ1-1,14,TRBD1,TRBV7-2,CASSPGGGDTEAFF,TGTGCCAGCAGCCCAGGGGGGGGGGACACTGAAGCTTTCTTT
many,TRBJ2-2,14,.,TRBV7-3,CASSPGSNTGELFF,TGCGCCAGCAGTCCGGGATCGAACACCGGGGAGCTGTTTTTT
many,TRBJ2-5,14,.,TRBV9,CASIRQENQETQYF,TGTGCCAGCATACGACAGGAAAACCAAGAGACCCAGTACTTC
many,TRBJ2-7,13,TRBD1,TRBV6-1,CASRKTGAYEQYF,TGTGCCAGCAGAAAGACAGGGGCCTACGAGCAGTACTTC
many,TRBJ2-7,12,.,TRBV2,CASSVDSYEQYF,TGTGCCAGCAGCGTAGACAGCTACGAGCAGTACTTC
many,TRBJ2-2,17,.,TRBV3-1,CASSQAQNGPNTGELFF,TGTGCCAGCAGCCAGGCACAGAATGGACCGAACACCGGGGAGCTGTTTTTT
.,TRBJ2-5,15,.,TRBV5-1,CASSPGGLGGETQYF,TGCGCCAGCAGCCCAGGCGGACTAGGGGGCGAGACCCAGTACTTC
.,TRBJ2-7,13,TRBD2,TRBV10-1,CASSEGLAREQYF,TGCGCCAGCAGTGAGGGACTAGCTCGGGAGCAGTACTTC
few,TRBJ2-7,13,.,TRBV28,CAGAGPRLYEQYF,TGTGCCGGGGCAGGCCCCCGCCTCTACGAGCAGTACTTC
many,TRBJ2-7,13,.,TRBV20-1,CSARAPGFYEQYF,TGCAGTGCTAGAGCCCCAGGGTTCTACGAGCAGTACTTC
many,TRBJ2-5,14,.,TRBV7-9,CASSLRDTEETQYF,TGTGCCAGCAGCTTAAGGGACACCGAAGAGACCCAGTACTTC
.,TRBJ2-3,15,TRBD2,TRBV10-3,CAIRIAGESTDTQYF,TGTGCCATCAGGATAGCGGGAGAGAGCACAGATACGCAGTATTTT
many,TRBJ2-1,15,TRBD1,TRBV2,CASSPDRVVVYEQFF,TGTGCCAGCAGTCCGGACAGGGTAGTCGTCTATGAGCAGTTCTTC
few,TRBJ2-7,12,TRBD1,TRBV7-9,CASSLDSDRSFF,TGTGCCAGCAGCTTAGACTCGGACAGGTCCTTCTTC
many,TRBJ2-5,17,TRBD2,TRBV29-1,CSVEVEREGVWQETQYF,TGCAGCGTTGAAGTAGAGCGGGAGGGCGTTTGGCAAGAGACCCAGTACTTC
many,TRBJ2-7,15,.,TRBV6-5,CASSYGGTGSYEQYF,TGTGCCAGCAGTTACGGTGGCACAGGATCCTACGAGCAGTACTTC
few,TRBJ2-1,13,TRBD2,TRBV7-6,CASSLVREREQFF,TGTGCCAGCAGCTTAGTGCGGGAGAGGGAGCAGTTCTTC
few,TRBJ2-5,16,TRBD1,TRBV12-3/TRBV12-4,CASSLTGQGPRETQYF,TGTGCCAGCAGTTTAACGGGACAGGGGCCTCGGGAGACCCAGTACTTC
.,TRBJ2-7,16,TRBD1,TRBV28,CASSFGQGRLPYEQYF,TGTGCCAGCAGTTTCGGACAGGGTCGGTTACCCTACGAGCAGTACTTC
many,TRBJ2-1,15,TRBD2,TRBV12-3/TRBV12-4,CASSYLAGGRNEQFF,TGTGCCAGCAGTTATCTAGCGGGAGGAAGGAATGAGCAGTTCTTC
.,TRBJ1-2,16,TRBD1,TRBV6-2/TRBV6-3,CASSYSPTGSNYGYTF,TGTGCCAGCAGTTATTCCCCGACAGGGAGCAACTATGGCTACACCTTC
few,TRBJ2-5,16,.,TRBV27,CASSLYGWGRAETQYF,TGTGCCAGCAGTTTATATGGTTGGGGCAGGGCGGAGACCCAGTACTTC
.,TRBJ1-5,18,.,TRBV28,CASSYTRVGGLGNQPQHF,TGTGCCAGCAGTTACACCCGGGTGGGGGGGCTGGGCAATCAGCCCCAGCATTTT
many,TRBJ2-7,16,TRBD2,TRBV5-6,CASRSGTSGTFYEQYF,TGTGCCAGCAGATCCGGGACTAGCGGGACCTTCTACGAGCAGTACTTC
many,TRBJ2-7,16,TRBD2,TRBV4-1,CASSQDSGRGAYEQYF,TGCGCCAGCAGCCAAGATAGCGGGAGGGGGGCCTACGAGCAGTACTTC
.,TRBJ2-7,15,TRBD2,TRBV12-3/TRBV12-4,CASSFGVAGSEEQYF,TGTGCCAGCAGTTTTGGGGTAGCGGGAAGTGAGGAGCAGTACTTC
many,TRBJ2-1,15,.,TRBV11-3,CASRVAAGPYNEQFF,TGTGCCAGCAGGGTGGCGGCGGGACCCTACAATGAGCAGTTCTTC
many,TRBJ2-7,13,.,TRBV6-1,CASRPGHTYEQYF,TGTGCCAGCAGACCGGGACACACCTACGAGCAGTACTTC
.,TRBJ2-5,13,TRBD2,TRBV29-1,CSVESGGRETQYF,TGCAGCGTTGAAAGCGGGGGCCGGGAGACCCAGTACTTC
many,TRBJ1-1,18,.,TRBV10-2,CASSDPTAGRYLDTEAFF,TGCGCCAGCAGCGACCCCACCGCAGGGCGATATCTGGACACTGAAGCTTTCTTT
few,TRBJ2-3,15,TRBD1,TRBV5-1,CASSADRRGTDTQYF,TGCGCCAGCAGCGCGGACAGGAGAGGCACAGATACGCAGTATTTT
few,TRBJ1-4,14,.,TRBV7-6,CASSLAEGQGTLFF,TGTGCCAGCAGCTTAGCGGAAGGGCAGGGTACTCTGTTTTTT
many,TRBJ1-5,14,TRBD1,TRBV28,CASRLDRGSQPQHF,TGTGCCAGCAGGCTGGACAGGGGGAGTCAGCCCCAGCATTTT
few,TRBJ2-2,14,TRBD2,TRBV10-3,CAIGGLGNTGELFF,TGTGCCATCGGGGGACTAGGAAACACCGGGGAGCTGTTTTTT
many,TRBJ1-4,13,TRBD1,TRBV20-1,CSVSTGMNEKLFF,TGCAGTGTCTCGACAGGGATGAATGAAAAACTGTTTTTT
.,TRBJ1-1,13,.,TRBV11-2,CASSQEAPVEAFF,TGCGCCAGCAGCCAAGAAGCGCCCGTTGAAGCTTTCTTT
.,TRBJ2-7,14,TRBD2,TRBV10-3,CAISPSGSGYEQYF,TGTGCCATCAGCCCTAGCGGGAGTGGGTACGAGCAGTACTTC